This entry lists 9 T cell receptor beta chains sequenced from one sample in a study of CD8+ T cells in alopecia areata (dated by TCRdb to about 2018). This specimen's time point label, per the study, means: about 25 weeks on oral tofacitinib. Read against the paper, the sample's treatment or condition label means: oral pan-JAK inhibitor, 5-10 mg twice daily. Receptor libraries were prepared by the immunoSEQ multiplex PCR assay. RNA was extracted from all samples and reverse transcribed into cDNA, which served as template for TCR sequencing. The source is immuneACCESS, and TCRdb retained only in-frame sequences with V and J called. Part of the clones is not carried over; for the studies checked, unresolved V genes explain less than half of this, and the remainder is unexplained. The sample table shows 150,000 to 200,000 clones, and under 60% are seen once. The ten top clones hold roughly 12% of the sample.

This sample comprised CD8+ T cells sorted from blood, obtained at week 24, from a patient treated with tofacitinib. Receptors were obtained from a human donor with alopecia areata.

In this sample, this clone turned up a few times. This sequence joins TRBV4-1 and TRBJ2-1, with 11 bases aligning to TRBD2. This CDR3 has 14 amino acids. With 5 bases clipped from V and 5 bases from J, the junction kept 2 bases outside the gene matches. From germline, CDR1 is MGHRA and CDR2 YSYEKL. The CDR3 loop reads CASSDSGGDNEQFF. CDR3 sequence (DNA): TGCGCCAGCAGCGATAGCGGGGGGGACAATGAGCAGTTCTTC.

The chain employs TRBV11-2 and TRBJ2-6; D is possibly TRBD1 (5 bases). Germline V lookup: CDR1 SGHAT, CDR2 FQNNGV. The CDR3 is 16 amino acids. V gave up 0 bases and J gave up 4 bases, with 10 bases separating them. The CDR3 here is CASSLDPGLGANVLTF. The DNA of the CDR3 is TGTGCCAGCAGCTTAGATCCAGGGTTGGGGGCCAACGTCCTGACTTTC. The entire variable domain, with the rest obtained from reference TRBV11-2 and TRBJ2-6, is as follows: EAGVAQSPRYKIIEKRQSVAFWCNPISGHATLYWYQQILGQGPKLLIQFQNNGVVDDSQLPKDRFSAERLKGVDSTLKIQPAKLEDSAVYLCASSLDPGLGANVLTFGAGSRLTVL.

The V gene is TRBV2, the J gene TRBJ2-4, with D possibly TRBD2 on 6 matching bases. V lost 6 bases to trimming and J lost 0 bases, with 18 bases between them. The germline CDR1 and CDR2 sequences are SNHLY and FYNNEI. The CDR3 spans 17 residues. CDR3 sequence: CASRPPGLGLAKNIQYF. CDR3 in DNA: TGTGCCAGCAGGCCCCCTGGGTTGGGACTAGCCAAAAACATTCAGTACTTC. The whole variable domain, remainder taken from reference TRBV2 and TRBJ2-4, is EPEVTQTPSHQVTQMGQEVILRCVPISNHLYFYWYRQILGQKVEFLVSFYNNEISEKSEIFDDQFSVERPDGSNFTLKIRSTKLEDSAMYFCASRPPGLGLAKNIQYFGAGTRLSVL.

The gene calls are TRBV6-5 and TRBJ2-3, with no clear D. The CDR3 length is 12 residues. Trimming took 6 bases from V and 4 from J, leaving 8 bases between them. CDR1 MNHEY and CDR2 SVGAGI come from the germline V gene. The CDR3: CASRLYPDTQYF. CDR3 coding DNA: TGTGCCAGCAGGCTCTACCCAGATACGCAGTATTTT.

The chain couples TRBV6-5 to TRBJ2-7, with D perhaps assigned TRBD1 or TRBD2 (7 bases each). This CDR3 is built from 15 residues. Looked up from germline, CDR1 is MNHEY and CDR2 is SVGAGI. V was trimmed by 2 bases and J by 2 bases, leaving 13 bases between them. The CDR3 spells CASSYGEGTAYEQYF. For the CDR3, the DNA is TGTGCCAGCAGTTACGGGGAGGGGACAGCCTACGAGCAGTACTTC.

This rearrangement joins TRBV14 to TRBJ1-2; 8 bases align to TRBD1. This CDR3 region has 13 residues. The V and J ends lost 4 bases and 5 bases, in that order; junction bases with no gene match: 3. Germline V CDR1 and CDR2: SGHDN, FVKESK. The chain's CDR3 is CASSLDRGYGYTF. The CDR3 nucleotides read TGTGCCAGCAGCCTCGACAGGGGATATGGCTACACCTTC.

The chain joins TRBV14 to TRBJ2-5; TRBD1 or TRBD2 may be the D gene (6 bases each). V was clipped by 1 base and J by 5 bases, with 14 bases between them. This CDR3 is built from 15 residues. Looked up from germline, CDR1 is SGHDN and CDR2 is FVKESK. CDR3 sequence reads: CASSQGGTPEETQYF. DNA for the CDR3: TGTGCCAGCAGCCAAGGCGGGACACCGGAGGAGACCCAGTACTTC.

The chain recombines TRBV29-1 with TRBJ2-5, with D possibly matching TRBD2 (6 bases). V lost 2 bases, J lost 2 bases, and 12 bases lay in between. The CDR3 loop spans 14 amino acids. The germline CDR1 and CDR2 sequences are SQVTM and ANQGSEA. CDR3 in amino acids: CSVERAGSQETQYF. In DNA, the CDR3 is TGCAGCGTTGAACGGGCGGGAAGTCAAGAGACCCAGTACTTC.

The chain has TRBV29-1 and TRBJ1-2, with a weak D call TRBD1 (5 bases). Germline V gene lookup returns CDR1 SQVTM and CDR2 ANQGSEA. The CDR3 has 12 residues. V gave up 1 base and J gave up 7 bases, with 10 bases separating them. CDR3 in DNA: TGCAGCGTTGAAGGGGGGAGTGGTGGCTACACCTTC. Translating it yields CSVEGGSGGYTF.